This T cell receptor beta chain is from a study of graft-versus-host responses after intestinal transplantation. The length of the CDR3 is 13 residues. Trimming removed 0 bases from V and 5 bases from J, with 7 bases in between. CDR1 and CDR2 (germline): KGHSH, LQKENI. Regarding this clone: The antigen is not known. Other DNA sequences of this sample code for an identical CDR3.

Study results and caveats: Early post-transplant HvG declines tracked with peak circulating GvH clone levels.

Only in-frame clones appear in the TCRdb table, and some are missing; sequencing was by immunoSEQ multiplex PCR. The sample carries about 130,000 clones, 80% to 95% recorded once. The chain recombines TRBV18 with TRBJ2-5; possible D gene TRBD2, 5 bases. Material: unstimulated CD4+ T cells sorted from spleen or lymph node cells, obtained before intestinal transplant. The TCR was taken from a human donor who received an intestinal transplant. The DNA for the CDR3 is TGTGCCAGCTCACCACCGGGCGGGGAGACCCAGTACTTC. Translation: CASSPPGGETQYF.